A single sample gave rise to the 9 T cell receptor beta chains below, sequenced in a study of T cells in Graves' hyperthyroidism and ophthalmopathy. The investigators amplified TCR beta CDR3 regions from RNA transcripts. The HTBI primer set served for first-round RT-PCR of the TCR CDR3. TCRdb itself ran the multiplex PCR reads through MiXCR, one entry per CDR3 protein. The sample includes over 350,000 distinct CDR3 sequences, 14% to 15% of them seen just once. The sample comprised blood. The receptors stem from a man aged 18 to 30 with Graves' ophthalmopathy.

This clonotype was observed at least ten times. The chain recombines TRBV12-3 or TRBV12-4 with TRBJ2-2; TRBD1 aligns across 8 bases. The CDR3 has 15 residues. With V trimmed by 5 bases and J by 4 bases, 6 bases remained unmatched. The CDR3 nucleotides are TGTGCCAGCAGTCTCAGGGGGCCTGGCACCGGGGAGCTGTTTTTT. Translated, it gives CASSLRGPGTGELFF.

The chain recombines TRBV5-6 with TRBJ2-7; TRBD2 aligns across 12 bases. Losses at the gene ends were 4 bases for V and 2 bases for J; bases not matched to a gene: 4. CDR3 length: 15 amino acids. In germline, CDR1 is SGHDT, CDR2 YYEEEE. CDR3: CASSRLAGATYEQYF. The CDR3 bases are TGTGCCAGCAGCAGACTAGCGGGGGCTACCTACGAGCAGTACTTC.

This clonotype showed up many times. The rearrangement joins TRBV27 to TRBJ1-6; the D is unclear. Germline CDR1 and CDR2: MNHEY and SMNVEV (reference sequence). The CDR3 totals 15 residues. V gave up 4 bases and J gave up 7 bases, with 14 bases separating them. CDR3 DNA: TGTGCCAGCAGTTCTCGGGGAGGCGGGAATTCACCCCTCCACTTT. Protein product: CASSSRGGGNSPLHF.

This clonotype was observed a handful of times. This chain joins TRBV24-1 and TRBJ2-5; D call uncertain. Trimming cost V 4 bases and J 3 bases, with 5 bases left between them. This CDR3 spans 12 amino acids. Germline assignment: CDR1 KGHDR and CDR2 SFDVKD. The CDR3 protein is CATSDQEETQYF. CDR3 nucleotides: TGTGCCACCAGTGACCAAGAAGAGACCCAGTACTTC.

A word on this clonotype: Compared with germline, one end of the junction differs, possibly owing to a read error. This chain uses TRBV7-9 with TRBJ2-7; D perhaps matches TRBD2 (5 bases). Per germline, CDR1 SEHNR and CDR2 FQNEAQ (reference sequence). This CDR3 comprises 14 residues. This CDR3 is CASSLGEIGYEQHF. CDR3 DNA: TGTGCCAGCAGCTTAGGGGAGATCGGTTACGAGCAGCACTTC. The full variable domain, completed using reference TRBV7-9 and TRBJ2-7, is DTGVSQNPRHKITKRGQNVTFRCDPISEHNRLYWYRQTLGQGPEFLTYFQNEAQLEKSRLLSDRFSAERPKGSFSTLEIQRTEQGDSAMYLCASSLGEIGYEQHFGPGTRLTVT.

There are many counts of this clonotype. The rearrangement links TRBV30 to TRBJ1-1; 9 bases are a match to TRBD1. V was pared by 3 bases and J by 1 base, with 3 bases of the junction left unmatched. Germline V gene lookup returns CDR1 GTSNPN and CDR2 SVGIG (reference sequence). The length of the CDR3 is 14 residues. The CDR3 protein is CAWRRGQGNTEAFF. CDR3 DNA: TGTGCCTGGAGGAGGGGACAGGGGAACACTGAAGCTTTCTTT.

The chain has TRBV19 and TRBJ2-2; D remains ambiguous. The germline gives CDR1 LNHDA, CDR2 SQIVND (reference sequence). The CDR3 length is 13 residues. The V end was cut by 2 bases, the J end by 4 bases, with 5 bases between. CDR3 DNA sequence: TGTGCCAGTAGTATAACCCCCACCGGGGAGCTGTTTTTT. This translates into CASSITPTGELFF.

This clonotype occurred many times. The chain has TRBV2 and TRBJ2-2; TRBD1 matches at 8 bases. The CDR3 extends over 16 amino acids. The germline V gene encodes CDR1 SNHLY and CDR2 FYNNEI. J lost 1 base, V lost 0 bases, and 1 base had no gene match. In DNA form, the CDR3 reads TGTGCCAGCAGTGAAGCGGGACAGGAGAACACCGGGGAGCTGTTTTTT. Amino acid sequence: CASSEAGQENTGELFF.

At least ten counts were recorded for this clonotype. The gene calls are TRBV7-9 and TRBJ2-3, with D uncertain. With 6 bases removed from V and 3 bases from J, the gap between germline ends came to 7 bases. This CDR3 comprises 12 residues. Germline V lookup: CDR1 SEHNR, CDR2 FQNEAQ (reference sequence). The CDR3 DNA follows: TGTGCCAGCAGTCCTGTAACAGATACGCAGTATTTT. This gives the protein CASSPVTDTQYF. Together with reference TRBV7-9 and TRBJ2-3, the CDR3 gives the full variable domain: DTGVSQNPRHKITKRGQNVTFRCDPISEHNRLYWYRQTLGQGPEFLTYFQNEAQLEKSRLLSDRFSAERPKGSFSTLEIQRTEQGDSAMYLCASSPVTDTQYFGPGTRLTVL.